This T cell receptor (beta chain) stems from a study of control samples from healthy donors and cancer patients. Per germline, CDR1 ENHRY and CDR2 SYGVKD. V shed 2 bases, J shed 9 bases, and the junction held 7 bases outside the gene matches. The CDR3 length is 14 residues. Assay: immunoSEQ multiplex PCR; the TCRdb copy retains only in-frame clones and omits some. The table lists tens of thousands of clones, around 90% of them singletons. The receptor's source is a man in his fifties or sixties with colorectal cancer. The chain links TRBV10-3 to TRBJ2-1, with 7 positions matching TRBD2. The sequenced sample was PBMCs. The CDR3 here is CAISELAARGEQFF. The CDR3 DNA is TGTGCCATCAGTGAGCTAGCGGCCCGGGGTGAGCAGTTCTTC.